This note documents a single T cell receptor (beta chain) sequence. Trimming took off 2 bases at V and 1 base at J, with 15 bases between the two ends. CDR3 length equals 16 residues. The germline CDR1 and CDR2 sequences are SGHNT and YYREEE (reference sequence). This sample was taken from a study of T cell changes during pregnancy in multiple sclerosis. Assay: immunoSEQ multiplex PCR; the TCRdb copy retains only in-frame clones and omits some. The repertoire holds about 43,000 clones, with 90% as singletons. The source of this sequence is a female donor in good health, enrolled as a control in a pregnancy study. Sequencing was performed on peripheral blood, taken in the second trimester of pregnancy. This rearrangement joins TRBV5-4 to TRBJ1-2; TRBD1 is a possible D gene (5 bases). Written as DNA, the CDR3 is TGTGCCAGCAGCTTTGAAAGGGGCGAATTTAACTATGGCTACACCTTC. It is translated as CASSFERGEFNYGYTF. Looking up the rest from reference TRBV5-4 and TRBJ1-2 gives the full variable domain: ETGVTQSPTHLIKTRGQQVTLRCSSQSGHNTVSWYQQALGQGPQFIFQYYREEENGRGNFPPRFSGLQFPNYSSELNVNALELDDSALYLCASSFERGEFNYGYTFGSGTRLTVV.